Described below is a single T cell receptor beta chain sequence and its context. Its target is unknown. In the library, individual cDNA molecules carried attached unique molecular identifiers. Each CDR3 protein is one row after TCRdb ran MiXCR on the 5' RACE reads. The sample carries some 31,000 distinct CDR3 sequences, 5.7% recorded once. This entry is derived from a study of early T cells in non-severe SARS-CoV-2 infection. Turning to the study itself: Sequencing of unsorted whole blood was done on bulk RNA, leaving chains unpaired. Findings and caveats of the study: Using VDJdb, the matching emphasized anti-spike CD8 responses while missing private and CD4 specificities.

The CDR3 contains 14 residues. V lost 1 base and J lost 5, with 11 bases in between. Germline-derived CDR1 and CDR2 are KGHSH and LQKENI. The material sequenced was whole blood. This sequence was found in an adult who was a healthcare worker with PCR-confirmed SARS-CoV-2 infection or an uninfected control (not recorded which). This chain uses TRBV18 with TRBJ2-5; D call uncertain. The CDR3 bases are TGTGCCAGCTCACCACGTCCGGGCGGCGAGACCCAGTACTTC. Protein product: CASSPRPGGETQYF.